The 5 T cell receptor beta chains below come from one sample, sequenced in a study of cytomegalovirus exposure and HLA in healthy donors (dated by TCRdb to the late 2010s). Libraries were prepared through the immunoSEQ multiplex PCR assay. For the multiplex PCR, a mixture combining 60 forward primers for TCR Vbeta segments and 13 reverse primers for TCR Jbeta segments was used. TCRdb stores this immuneACCESS table with in-frame sequences only. Part of the clones is absent; in the studies checked, under half of the shortfall reflects unresolved V genes, and no reason is known for the rest. The sample's table lists a count of some 200,000 clones. About 1% of the sample comes from the top ten. Sequencing was done on a sample of PBMCs. The receptor source for this set is a girl aged 2 to 9 in good health and CMV-seropositive.

CDR3 sequence reads: CASRSPVDKIPLHF. CDR3 sequence (DNA): TGTGCCAGCAGATCTCCGGTGGACAAGATACCCCTCCACTTT. The chain links TRBV28 to TRBJ1-6; the D gene is possibly TRBD1 (5 bases). V was clipped by 6 bases and J by 12 bases, with 18 bases between them. Germline CDR1 and CDR2: MDHEN and SYDVKM. The CDR3 is 14 residues long.

This chain connects TRBV28 to TRBJ1-2, with a possible D match to TRBD1 (6 bases). The germline V gene encodes CDR1 MDHEN and CDR2 SYDVKM. CDR3 length: 11 amino acids. V was pared by 7 bases and J by 3 bases, with 6 bases between. CDR3 sequence (DNA): TGTGCCAGCAACAGGGACTATGGCTACACCTTC. Its protein is CASNRDYGYTF.

The rearrangement links TRBV4-1 to TRBJ2-5, with no clear D. The V gene lost 3 bases and the J gene lost 1 base, with 15 bases spanning the gap. The CDR3 length is 16 residues. Germline V gene sequence: CDR1 MGHRA, CDR2 YSYEKL. The CDR3 bases are TGCGCCAGCAGCCACCCCGGTCCCGTTAGCCAAGAGACCCAGTACTTC. This gives the protein CASSHPGPVSQETQYF.

This chain joins TRBV29-1 and TRBJ2-2; TRBD1 matches at 7 bases. Per the germline V gene, CDR1 is SQVTM and CDR2 is ANQGSEA. This CDR3 contains 13 residues. V was clipped by 3 bases and J by 5 bases; unmatched bases: 3. This chain's CDR3 is CSVDRGRTGELFF. The CDR3 coding sequence is TGCAGCGTTGATAGGGGGCGGACCGGGGAGCTGTTTTTT.

The chain combines TRBV29-1 with TRBJ2-5, with TRBD2 identical over 8 bases. The CDR3 has 15 residues. V was pared by 0 bases and J by 5 bases, with 8 bases of the junction left unmatched. CDR1 is SQVTM, CDR2 ANQGSEA, per germline. Written as DNA, the CDR3 is TGCAGCGTTGAAGATCGGGGCGGGAGGCGGGAGACCCAGTACTTC. Translating gives CSVEDRGGRRETQYF.